The 10 T cell receptor beta chains given below trace back to one sample, sequenced in a study of cytomegalovirus exposure and HLA in healthy donors. 13 Jbeta primers and 60 Vbeta primers were used for the PCR. Libraries were prepared by immunoSEQ multiplex PCR; TCRdb keeps only in-frame clonotypes and omits some of them. The sample lists roughly 170,000 clones; 60% to 85% were seen once. Sequenced material: PBMCs. These receptors all stem from a female donor in good health and CMV-seronegative.

J is TRBJ1-1 and V is TRBV15; 9 bases map to TRBD1. CDR3 size: 16 residues. The V segment lost 3 bases and the J segment 1 base; nucleotides outside the gene matches: 6. Germline-derived CDR1 and CDR2 are LNHNV and YYDKDF (reference sequence). Here the CDR3 reads CATSRSGTGTNTEAFF. Here the CDR3 DNA reads TGTGCCACCAGCAGGTCCGGGACAGGGACGAACACTGAAGCTTTCTTT.

The chain has TRBV4-2 and TRBJ1-1; the D gene is possibly TRBD1 (6 bases). V was trimmed by 1 base and J by 3 bases, leaving 18 bases between them. The germline gives CDR1 LGHNA, CDR2 YNFKEQ. The CDR3 is 17 residues long. The CDR3: CASSQARRGRGYTEAFF. In DNA form, the CDR3 reads TGTGCCAGCAGCCAAGCGCGCAGGGGCAGAGGGTACACTGAAGCTTTCTTT.

The chain employs TRBV7-2 and TRBJ2-1; TRBD2 agrees at 10 bases. The CDR3 totals 14 residues. The J segment lost 8 bases and the V segment lost 6 bases, leaving 7 bases of the junction unmatched. Germline CDR1 is SGHTA and CDR2 is FQGNSA. CDR3 in DNA: TGTGCCAGCAGGAGGCTAGCGGGAGACCATGAGCAGTTCTTC. It is translated as CASRRLAGDHEQFF. Drawing the rest from reference TRBV7-2 and TRBJ2-1, the complete variable domain is GAGVSQSPSNKVTEKGKDVELRCDPISGHTALYWYRQSLGQGLEFLIYFQGNSAPDKSGLPSDRFSAERTGGSVSTLTIQRTQQEDSAVYLCASRRLAGDHEQFFGPGTRLTVL.

The gene calls are TRBV25-1 and TRBJ2-1; D may be TRBD2 (5 bases). The V and J ends lost 2 bases and 0 bases respectively, with 8 bases between them. CDR1 and CDR2 from the germline V gene are MGHDK and SYGVNS. CDR3 size: 15 residues. CDR3: CASSEPGSSYNEQFF. DNA of the CDR3: TGTGCCAGCAGTGAACCGGGGAGCTCCTACAATGAGCAGTTCTTC.

This chain uses TRBV2 with TRBJ1-2; 10 bases match TRBD1. Germline values: CDR1 SNHLY, CDR2 FYNNEI. V was clipped by 5 bases and J by 6 bases; unmatched bases: 6. This CDR3 comprises 14 residues. This CDR3 reads CASSHRTGGNGYTF. In DNA form, the CDR3 reads TGTGCCAGCAGTCACAGGACAGGGGGGAATGGCTACACCTTC.

The chain recombines TRBV30 with TRBJ2-5; 15 bases align to TRBD2. Per the germline V gene, CDR1 is GTSNPN and CDR2 is SVGIG (reference sequence). The CDR3 has 15 amino acids. Trimming at V came to 0 bases and at J to 5 bases, leaving 1 base not matched to a gene. The CDR3 DNA reads as TGTGCCTGGAGTGTCGGGACTAGCGGGAGGGAGACCCAGTACTTC. Its translation is CAWSVGTSGRETQYF.

The CDR3, as DNA: TGCGCCAGCAGCTTCAGACTAGCGGGAGAGGGGAGTACGCAGTATTTT. Amino acid sequence: CASSFRLAGEGSTQYF. The chain recombines TRBV5-1 with TRBJ2-3; 12 positions agree with TRBD2. There are 16 residues in the CDR3. The trim removed 2 bases at V and 8 bases at J, leaving 9 bases unmatched. CDR1 and CDR2 (germline): SGHRS, YFSETQ.

This clone has only a few counts. This chain links TRBV19 with TRBJ1-1, with no clear D. Trimming took off 2 bases at V and 4 bases at J, with 14 bases between the two ends. The CDR3 consists of 15 residues. CDR1 and CDR2 from the germline V gene are LNHDA and SQIVND (reference sequence). CDR3 sequence reads: CASSITKQRSTEAFF. Written as DNA, the CDR3 is TGTGCCAGTAGTATAACTAAGCAGAGGAGCACTGAAGCTTTCTTT.

This clone was detected only a few times. The J gene is TRBJ1-4, the V gene TRBV19; 7 bases are shared with TRBD1. The CDR3 has 14 amino acids. Trimming removed 2 bases from V and 6 bases from J; junction bases left unmatched: 3. Germline CDR1 and CDR2: LNHDA and SQIVND (reference sequence). CDR3 protein: CASSIYRGDEKLFF. The DNA of the CDR3 is TGTGCCAGTAGTATATACAGGGGAGATGAAAAACTGTTTTTT.

V usage is TRBV5-5 and J usage is TRBJ1-2; TRBD1 matches 8 bases. Trimming at V came to 4 bases and at J to 4 bases, leaving 6 bases not matched to a gene. From germline, CDR1 is SGHKS and CDR2 YYEKEE (reference sequence). This CDR3 is 14 amino acids long. CDR3 loop: CASSLGQGLYGYTF. The CDR3 DNA reads as TGTGCCAGCAGCCTCGGACAGGGCCTCTATGGCTACACCTTC.